The clone carrying this T cell receptor (beta chain) has just a few counts. With about 200,000 irradiated, violet-dye-labeled stimulator cells, about 200,000 CFSE-labeled responder cells were plated. Sorting after the reaction isolated proliferating CFSE-low CD3+CD4+ and CD3+CD8+ responders. This sample stems from a study of graft-versus-host responses after intestinal transplantation. Some clones are missing from TCRdb's copy, which holds only in-frame ones; the method was immunoSEQ multiplex PCR. The table has 11,000 to 15,000 clones, about two fifths seen once. Findings of the study overall: Researchers found GvH clones in recipient marrow, and some showed up first in ileum or blood.

The sequence came from a human patient who received an intestinal transplant. Material: alloreactive CD8+ T cells from a mixed lymphocyte reaction culture, obtained before intestinal transplant. Subset reported: CFSE-low proliferating T cells sorted from roughly 6-day pre-transplant mixed lymphocyte reaction (GvH or HvG direction).

The CDR3 nucleotides read TGTGCCAGCTCACCACCCTCTTGGGGCAGGGGGAGCGTTACCGTCGTCCACGAGCAGTACTTC. This gives the protein CASSPPSWGRGSVTVVHEQYF. The V call is TRBV18, the J call TRBJ2-7; 7 bases align to TRBD1. CDR1 and CDR2 from the germline V gene are KGHSH and LQKENI. This CDR3 is built from 21 residues. Trimming took 0 bases from V and 5 from J; bases not matched to a gene: 25.